These 16 T cell receptor beta chains were all obtained from the same sample, sequenced in a study of T cells in Graves' hyperthyroidism and ophthalmopathy (dated by TCRdb to the late 2010s). Libraries were made using multiplex PCR. This sample was sequenced with an Illumina HiSeq 2000. Amplification of TCR beta CDR3 regions was carried out from RNA transcripts. The TCR CDR3 was subjected to a first round of RT-PCR using the HTBI primer set and the Qiagen OneStep RT-PCR kit. The public sequencing data were trimmed at Q25 with fastp and processed into clonotypes with MiXCR by TCRdb, which kept only in-frame beta chains. Rows merge per CDR3 protein into single entries with the most common DNA and genes. The sample table holds fewer than 650,000 distinct CDR3 sequences, of which more than 11% were seen once. The top ten hold around 5.4% of the sample. The sample consisted of blood. The receptors were gathered from a woman aged 25 to 39 with Graves' hyperthyroidism that later progressed to Graves' ophthalmopathy.

The chain links TRBV2 to TRBJ1-4, with D maybe TRBD1 (6 bases). Germline lookup yields CDR1 SNHLY and CDR2 FYNNEI. The CDR3 covers 14 residues. Trimming removed 5 bases at V and 8 bases at J, with 15 bases between. CDR3 coding DNA: TGTGCCAGCAGTTGGACAGACCGTCCGGAAAAACTGTTTTTT. Translated, it gives CASSWTDRPEKLFF.

Notes on this clonotype: A read error may be the cause here, since a much bigger clone is one base away. DNA for the CDR3: TGTGCCATCGGTCTGAAAGAGCCTGGAAACACCATATATTTT. Residues: CAIGLKEPGNTIYF. This chain connects TRBV10-3 to TRBJ1-3, with D unclear. Trimming took off 8 bases at V and 2 bases at J, with 13 bases between the two ends. CDR3 length: 14 residues. Per germline, CDR1 ENHRY and CDR2 SYGVKD.

This clonotype has just one count. The chain joins TRBV2 to TRBJ2-6, with 9 bases aligning to TRBD1. J lost 4 bases, V lost 8 bases, and 9 bases had no gene match. Germline CDR1 reads SNHLY; CDR2 reads FYNNEI. The CDR3 runs to 16 residues. CDR3 DNA: TGTGCCAGCTGGCCGGGACAGGGTAACGGGGCCAACGTCCTGACTTTC. Protein product: CASWPGQGNGANVLTF.

This clonotype was observed at least ten times. This rearrangement joins TRBV28 to TRBJ2-2; D is unclear. Trimming removed 2 bases from V and 3 bases from J, with 4 bases in between. The CDR3 is 13 amino acids. Germline assignment: CDR1 MDHEN and CDR2 SYDVKM. CDR3 coding DNA: TGTGCCAGCAGTTTAGAACACACCGGGGAGCTGTTTTTT. Amino acids: CASSLEHTGELFF.

This clonotype was picked up a small number of times. In DNA, the CDR3 is TGTGCCAGCAGCTTTGAGCACGGGACACCGACTGAAGCTTTCTTT. This translates into CASSFEHGTPTEAFF. The rearrangement joins TRBV5-4 to TRBJ1-1, with a tentative D call TRBD1 (6 bases). CDR3 size: 15 residues. In germline, CDR1 is SGHNT, CDR2 YYREEE (reference sequence). Deletions cut 2 bases from V and 5 bases from J, with 16 bases between.

This sequence joins TRBV20-1 and TRBJ1-5, with 10 bases lining up with TRBD1. CDR3 size: 16 residues. Germline V gives CDR1 DFQATT, CDR2 SNEGSKA (reference sequence). Losses at the gene ends were 5 bases for V and 0 bases for J; bases not matched to a gene: 7. CDR3 sequence: CSAGTGDLYSNQPQHF. Here the CDR3 DNA reads TGCAGTGCTGGGACAGGGGATCTTTATAGCAATCAGCCCCAGCATTTT.

This clonotype was seen repeatedly, ten times or more. The chain has TRBV5-4 and TRBJ2-7; 8 nucleotides agree with TRBD2. The CDR3 contains 15 residues. Germline assignment: CDR1 SGHNT and CDR2 YYREEE (reference sequence). Trimming took 2 bases from V and 1 from J; bases not matched to a gene: 5. This chain's CDR3 is CASSFPGLGSYEQYF. CDR3 sequence (DNA): TGTGCCAGCAGCTTTCCGGGACTAGGATCCTACGAGCAGTACTTC. Full variable domain (remainder filled in from reference TRBV5-4 and TRBJ2-7): ETGVTQSPTHLIKTRGQQVTLRCSSQSGHNTVSWYQQALGQGPQFIFQYYREEENGRGNFPPRFSGLQFPNYSSELNVNALELDDSALYLCASSFPGLGSYEQYFGPGTRLTVT.

There are many counts of this clonotype. This rearrangement joins TRBV12-3 or TRBV12-4 to TRBJ2-1; 12 bases agree with TRBD2. This CDR3 spans 15 amino acids. V gave up 3 bases and J gave up 8 bases; unmatched junction bases: 5. The CDR3 is CASSFWGLAGDEQFF. In DNA, the CDR3 is TGTGCCAGCAGTTTTTGGGGACTAGCGGGCGATGAGCAGTTCTTC.

This clonotype showed up many times. This rearrangement joins TRBV27 to TRBJ2-1; 14 bases map to TRBD2. The CDR3 runs to 17 residues. Germline CDR1 reads MNHEY; CDR2 reads SMNVEV (reference sequence). J lost 0 bases, V lost 7 bases, and 5 bases had no gene match. In nucleotides, the CDR3 is TGTGCCAGCATAAGACTAGCGGGAGGGTCCTCCTACAATGAGCAGTTCTTC. Residues: CASIRLAGGSSYNEQFF.

This clonotype was seen ten or more times. J is TRBJ1-5 and V is TRBV5-6; TRBD1 matches at 9 bases. V was pared by 4 bases and J by 2 bases, with 7 bases of the junction left unmatched. This CDR3 comprises 16 residues. The germline V gene encodes CDR1 SGHDT and CDR2 YYEEEE. In DNA form, the CDR3 reads TGTGCCAGCAGCCGCAGGGGACAGGGAGGCAATCAGCCCCAGCATTTT. It codes for CASSRRGQGGNQPQHF. Complete variable domain (other parts from reference TRBV5-6 and TRBJ1-5): DAGVTQSPTHLIKTRGQQVTLRCSPKSGHDTVSWYQQALGQGPQFIFQYYEEEERQRGNFPDRFSGHQFPNYSSELNVNALLLGDSALYLCASSRRGQGGNQPQHFGDGTRLSIL.

The genes are TRBV5-1 and TRBJ2-5; TRBD2 aligns across 9 bases. This CDR3 is built from 16 residues. Germline V lookup: CDR1 SGHRS, CDR2 YFSETQ. Losses at the gene ends were 4 bases for V and 4 bases for J; bases not matched to a gene: 11. Here the CDR3 reads CASSAGGTAYRETQYF. The DNA of the CDR3 is TGCGCCAGCAGCGCGGGGGGGACAGCTTACCGAGAGACCCAGTACTTC.

The chain links TRBV20-1 to TRBJ1-4, with unresolved D. Trimming removed 5 bases at V and 8 bases at J, with 12 bases between. The CDR3 totals 12 residues. The germline V gene encodes CDR1 DFQATT and CDR2 SNEGSKA (reference sequence). The CDR3 bases are TGCAGTGCTCGGGGTGGCGGGGAAAAACTGTTTTTT. The encoded protein is CSARGGGEKLFF.

This chain links TRBV12-3 or TRBV12-4 with TRBJ1-2; D is possibly TRBD1 (5 bases). V was trimmed by 2 bases and J by 7 bases, leaving 14 bases between them. This CDR3 is built from 14 residues. The CDR3 bases are TGTGCCAGCAGTTTAAGTGGGCAGGGTGGTGGCTACACCTTC. Translated, it gives CASSLSGQGGGYTF.

The chain has TRBV6-2 or TRBV6-3 and TRBJ2-1; D is possibly TRBD1 or TRBD2 (5 bases each). CDR1 is MNHEY and CDR2 is SVGEGT in the germline V gene. V was trimmed by 7 bases and J by 10 bases, leaving 17 bases between them. This CDR3 spans 13 amino acids. This CDR3 is CASTRDPQKEQFF. The CDR3 DNA follows: TGTGCCAGCACTAGGGACCCCCAAAAGGAGCAGTTCTTC.

This clonotype has just a few counts. The V gene is TRBV10-2, the J gene TRBJ2-3; no reliable D call. This CDR3 comprises 15 residues. Germline V CDR1 and CDR2: WSHSY, SAAADI. The V gene lost 2 bases and the J gene lost 0 bases, with 9 bases spanning the gap. CDR3 in amino acids: CASSEATISTDTQYF. The CDR3 DNA sequence: TGCGCCAGCAGTGAGGCTACGATAAGCACAGATACGCAGTATTTT.

V gene TRBV30 combines with J gene TRBJ2-2; D unresolved. Trimming left V 1 base short and J 13 bases short, with 7 bases between. There are 10 residues in the CDR3. Germline V lookup: CDR1 GTSNPN, CDR2 SVGIG (reference sequence). The DNA for the CDR3 is TGTGCCTGGAGTGGTCAAGTGCTGTTTTTT. It codes for CAWSGQVLFF.